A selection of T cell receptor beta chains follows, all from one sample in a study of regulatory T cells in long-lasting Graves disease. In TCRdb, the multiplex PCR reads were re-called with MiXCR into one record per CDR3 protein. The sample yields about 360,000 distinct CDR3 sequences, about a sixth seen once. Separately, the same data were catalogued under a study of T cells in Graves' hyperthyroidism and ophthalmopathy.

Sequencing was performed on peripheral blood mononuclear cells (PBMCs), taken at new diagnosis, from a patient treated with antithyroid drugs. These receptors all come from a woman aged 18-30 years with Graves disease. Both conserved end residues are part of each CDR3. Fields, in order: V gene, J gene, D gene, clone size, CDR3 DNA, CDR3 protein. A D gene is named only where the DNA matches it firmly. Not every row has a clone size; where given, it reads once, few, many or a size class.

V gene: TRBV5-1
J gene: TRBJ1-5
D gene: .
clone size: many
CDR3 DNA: TGTGCCAGCAGCCGGGACAGCAATCAGCCCCAGCATTTT
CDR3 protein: CASSRDSNQPQHF

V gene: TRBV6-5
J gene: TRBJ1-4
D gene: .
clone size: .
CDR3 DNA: TGTGCCAGCAGTTACCTTAACCTTGGAGAGAGCAAGGAAAAACTGTTTTTT
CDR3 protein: CASSYLNLGESKEKLFF

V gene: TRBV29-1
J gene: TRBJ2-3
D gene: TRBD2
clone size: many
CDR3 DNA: TGCAGCGTCGAACTAGCGGGAGTAGATACGCAGTATTTT
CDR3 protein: CSVELAGVDTQYF

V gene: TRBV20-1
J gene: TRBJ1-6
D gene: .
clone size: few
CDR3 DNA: TGCAGTGCTAGAGGGAGCGGCAACTATAATTCACCCCTCCACTTT
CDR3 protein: CSARGSGNYNSPLHF

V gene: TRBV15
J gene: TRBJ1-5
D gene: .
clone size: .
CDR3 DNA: TGTGCCACCAGCAGGGATGTATATAGCAATCAGCCCCAGCATTTT
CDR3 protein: CATSRDVYSNQPQHF

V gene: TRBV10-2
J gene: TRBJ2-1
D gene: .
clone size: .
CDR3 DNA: TGCGCCAGCAGCGACAGGACTCCCAATGAGCAGTTCTTC
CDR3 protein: CASSDRTPNEQFF

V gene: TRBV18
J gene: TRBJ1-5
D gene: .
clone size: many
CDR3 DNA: TGTGCCAGCTCTCTGGGGGCAGTCAATCAGCCCCAGCATTTT
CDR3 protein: CASSLGAVNQPQHF

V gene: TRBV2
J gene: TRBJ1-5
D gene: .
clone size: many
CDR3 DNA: TGTGCCAGCAGTGTCTCCGGGGCACTGCGCAATCAGCCCCAGCATTTT
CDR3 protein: CASSVSGALRNQPQHF

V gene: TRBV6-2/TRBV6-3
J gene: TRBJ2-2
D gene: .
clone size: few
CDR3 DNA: TGTGCCAGCCGCTTGACCGGGGAGCTGTTTTTT
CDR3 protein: CASRLTGELFF

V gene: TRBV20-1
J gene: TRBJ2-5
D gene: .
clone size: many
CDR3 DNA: TGCAGTGCTAGAAGAGAAGGGATTCAAGAGACCCAGTACTTC
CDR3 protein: CSARREGIQETQYF

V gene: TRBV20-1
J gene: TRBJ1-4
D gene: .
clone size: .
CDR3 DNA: TGCAGTGCTAGGAGGGCAGCGTCTAATGAAAAACTGTTTTTT
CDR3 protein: CSARRAASNEKLFF

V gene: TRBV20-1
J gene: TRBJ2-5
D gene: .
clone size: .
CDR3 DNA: TGCAGTGCGGCCCCCCTAATGGGAGAGACCCAGTACTTC
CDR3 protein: CSAAPLMGETQYF

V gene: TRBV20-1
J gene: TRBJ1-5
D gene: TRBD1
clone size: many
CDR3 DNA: TGCAGTGCTCAGTTGGGGACAGGGATTTATAGCAATCAGCCCCAGCATTTT
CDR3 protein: CSAQLGTGIYSNQPQHF

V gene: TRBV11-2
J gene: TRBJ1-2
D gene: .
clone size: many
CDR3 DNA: TGTGCCAGCAGCTTGACCCGGACCAACTATGGCTACACCTTC
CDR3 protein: CASSLTRTNYGYTF

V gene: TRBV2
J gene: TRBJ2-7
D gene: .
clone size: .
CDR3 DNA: TGTGCCAGCAGTGAAGGGGCAGGGGAGGGCTACGAGCAGTACTTC
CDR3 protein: CASSEGAGEGYEQYF

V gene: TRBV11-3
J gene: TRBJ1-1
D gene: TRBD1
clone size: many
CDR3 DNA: TGTGCCAGCAGCAACTCAGGGGGCGCGACGGCTTTCTTT
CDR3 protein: CASSNSGGATAFF

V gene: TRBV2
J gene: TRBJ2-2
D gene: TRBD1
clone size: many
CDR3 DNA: TGTGCCAGCAAGTTGTGGACAGGGGTCGAAGGGGAGCTGTTTTTT
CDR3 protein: CASKLWTGVEGELFF

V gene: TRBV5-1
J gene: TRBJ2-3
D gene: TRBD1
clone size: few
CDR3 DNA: TGCGCCAGCAGCCTAACAGGGGTGTACCCAGATACGCAGTATTTT
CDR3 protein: CASSLTGVYPDTQYF

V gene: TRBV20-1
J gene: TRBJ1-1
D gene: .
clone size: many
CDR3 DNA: TGCAGTGCTAAACCTGTCGGCACTGAAGCTTTCTTT
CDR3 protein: CSAKPVGTEAFF

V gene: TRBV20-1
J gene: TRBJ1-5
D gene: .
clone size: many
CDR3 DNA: TGCAGTGCTAGCTCTTCCCAACCCCAGCATTTT
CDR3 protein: CSASSSQPQHF

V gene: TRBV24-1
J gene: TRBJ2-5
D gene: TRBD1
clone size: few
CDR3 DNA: TGTGCCACCAGCGCGGGTAACGGACAGGGGCAAGAGACCCAGTACTTC
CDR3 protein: CATSAGNGQGQETQYF

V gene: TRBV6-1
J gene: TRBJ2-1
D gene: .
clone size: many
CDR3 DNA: TGTGCCAGCAGTATACGTGACTACAAAGACGGGCAGTTCTTC
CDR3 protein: CASSIRDYKDGQFF

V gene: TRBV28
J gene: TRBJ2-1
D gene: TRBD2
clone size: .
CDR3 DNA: TGTGCCACCGGGGGGACTAGCGGGAGGAGCTCCTACAATGAGCAGTTCTTC
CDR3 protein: CATGGTSGRSSYNEQFF

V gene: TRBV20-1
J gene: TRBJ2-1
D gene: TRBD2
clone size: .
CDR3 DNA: TGCAGTGCTAGAGTAGGCGGCCCGGGGGGGCACAATGAGCAGTTCTTC
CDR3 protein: CSARVGGPGGHNEQFF

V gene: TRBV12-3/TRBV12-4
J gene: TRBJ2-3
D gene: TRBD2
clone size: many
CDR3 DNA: TGTGCCAGCAGTTTTGGGACTAGCGGGGGGCGCACAGATACGCAGTATTTT
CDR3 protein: CASSFGTSGGRTDTQYF

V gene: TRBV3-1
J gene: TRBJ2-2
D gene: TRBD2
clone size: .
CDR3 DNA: TGTGCCAGCAGCCTCACTAGCGGTTACGGGGAGCTGTTTTTT
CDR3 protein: CASSLTSGYGELFF

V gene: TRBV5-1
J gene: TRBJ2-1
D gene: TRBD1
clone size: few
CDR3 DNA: TGCGCCAGCAGCCGTGGCACAGGGGGCGCGACGAATGAGCAGTTCTTC
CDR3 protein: CASSRGTGGATNEQFF

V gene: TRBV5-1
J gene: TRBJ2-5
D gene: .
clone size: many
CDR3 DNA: TGCGCCAGCAGCTTGCCCCACCAGGGTCGGAAGAGGGGCCAGTACTTC
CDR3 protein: CASSLPHQGRKRGQYF

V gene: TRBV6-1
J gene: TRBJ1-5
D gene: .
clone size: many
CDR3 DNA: TGTGCCAGCAGGCAGGGAAGTCAGCCCCAGCATTTT
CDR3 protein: CASRQGSQPQHF

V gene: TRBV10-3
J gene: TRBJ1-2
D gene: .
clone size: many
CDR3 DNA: TGTGCCATCAGTGACAGGGACTATGGCTACACCTTC
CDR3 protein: CAISDRDYGYTF

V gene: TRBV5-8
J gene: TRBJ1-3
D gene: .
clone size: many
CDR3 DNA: TGTGCCAGCAGCCCGGGGACACTCGGAAACACCATATATTTT
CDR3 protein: CASSPGTLGNTIYF

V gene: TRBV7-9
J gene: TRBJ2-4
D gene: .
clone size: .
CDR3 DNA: TGTGCCAGCAGCCATACAGGTGTAGCCAAAAACATTCAGTACTTC
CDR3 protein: CASSHTGVAKNIQYF

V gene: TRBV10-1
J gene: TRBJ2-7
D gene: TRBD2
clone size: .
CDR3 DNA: TGCGCCAGCAGTGGTAGCGGGGGCTACGAGCAGTACTTC
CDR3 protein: CASSGSGGYEQYF

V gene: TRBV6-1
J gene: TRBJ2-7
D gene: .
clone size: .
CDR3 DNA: TGTGCCAGCAGACGGACGGGGAACCACTACGAGCAGTACTTC
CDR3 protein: CASRRTGNHYEQYF

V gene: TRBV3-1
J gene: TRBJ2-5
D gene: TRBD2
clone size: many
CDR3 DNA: TGTGCCAGCAGCCACCCAGCGGGAGTGTCGGAGACCCAGTACTTC
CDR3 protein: CASSHPAGVSETQYF